The TCR beta chain under discussion was sequenced for a study of cytomegalovirus exposure and HLA in healthy donors. Whole-study context: The same platform was used for the 90 to 150 validation repertoires as for the approximately 670 first-cohort repertoires, as reported in a later analysis. Points from the study as a whole: Accounts indicate the classifier identified cytomegalovirus status with strong specificity and sensitivity.

The J segment lost 2 bases and the V segment lost 1 base, leaving 9 bases of the junction unmatched. The CDR3 runs to 17 residues. CDR1 and CDR2 (germline): SGHVS, FQNEAQ. Measured with immunoSEQ multiplex PCR; TCRdb has only the in-frame clones, and not every one. The repertoire holds 250,000 to 300,000 clones, with 65% to 90% as singletons. A note on this clone: Its antigen is unknown.

V gene TRBV7-8 combines with J gene TRBJ2-3; 7 nucleotides align to TRBD2. The sample was PBMCs. The clonotype comes from a woman aged 18-35 years in good health and CMV-seronegative. The CDR3 spells CASSLEGYGTNTDTQYF. For the CDR3, the DNA is TGTGCCAGCAGCTTAGAGGGGTATGGGACTAACACAGATACGCAGTATTTT.